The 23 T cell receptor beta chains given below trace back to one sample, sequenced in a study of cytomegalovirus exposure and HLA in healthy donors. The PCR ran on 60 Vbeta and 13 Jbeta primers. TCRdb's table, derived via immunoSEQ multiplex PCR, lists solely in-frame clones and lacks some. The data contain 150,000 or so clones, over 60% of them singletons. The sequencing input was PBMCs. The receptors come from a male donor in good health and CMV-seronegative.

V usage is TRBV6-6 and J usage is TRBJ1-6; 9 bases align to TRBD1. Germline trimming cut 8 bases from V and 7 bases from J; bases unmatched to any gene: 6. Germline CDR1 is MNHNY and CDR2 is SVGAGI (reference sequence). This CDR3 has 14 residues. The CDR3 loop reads CASRDRVSNSPLHF. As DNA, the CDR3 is TGTGCCAGCCGGGACAGGGTTTCCAATTCACCCCTCCACTTT.

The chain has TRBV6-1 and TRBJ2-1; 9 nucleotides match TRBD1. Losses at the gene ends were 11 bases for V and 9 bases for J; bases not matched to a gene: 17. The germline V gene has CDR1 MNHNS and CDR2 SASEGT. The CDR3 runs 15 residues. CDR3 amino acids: CALGRGTGYNGEQFF. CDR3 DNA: TGTGCCCTCGGACGGGGGACAGGGTATAACGGTGAGCAGTTCTTC.

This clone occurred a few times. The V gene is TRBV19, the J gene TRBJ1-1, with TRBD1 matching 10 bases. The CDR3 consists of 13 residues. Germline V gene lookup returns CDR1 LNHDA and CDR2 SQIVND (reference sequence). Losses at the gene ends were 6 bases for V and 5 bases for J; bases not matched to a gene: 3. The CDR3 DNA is TGTGCCAGTAGCGGGACAGGGGAGACTGAAGCTTTCTTT. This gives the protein CASSGTGETEAFF.

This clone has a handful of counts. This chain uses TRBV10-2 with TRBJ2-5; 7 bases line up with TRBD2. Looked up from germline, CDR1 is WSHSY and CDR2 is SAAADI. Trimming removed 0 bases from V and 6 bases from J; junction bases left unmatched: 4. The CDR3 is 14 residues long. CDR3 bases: TGCGCCAGCAGTGAGTCTGGCGGGGGAAAGACCCAGTACTTC. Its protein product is CASSESGGGKTQYF.

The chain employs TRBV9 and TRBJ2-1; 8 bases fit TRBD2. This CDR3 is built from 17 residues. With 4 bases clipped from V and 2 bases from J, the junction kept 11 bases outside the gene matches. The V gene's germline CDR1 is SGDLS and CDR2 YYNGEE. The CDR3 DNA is TGTGCCAGCAGCCCCCGTGGACTAGCCCTTACCTACAATGAGCAGTTCTTC. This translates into CASSPRGLALTYNEQFF.

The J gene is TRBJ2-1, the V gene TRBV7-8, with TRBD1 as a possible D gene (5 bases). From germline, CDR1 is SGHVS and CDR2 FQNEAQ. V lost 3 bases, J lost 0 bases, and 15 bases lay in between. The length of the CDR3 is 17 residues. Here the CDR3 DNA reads TGTGCCAGCAGCTTGACCAGGGTATCGGGCTCCTACAATGAGCAGTTCTTC. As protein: CASSLTRVSGSYNEQFF. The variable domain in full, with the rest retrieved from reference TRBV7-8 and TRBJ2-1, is GAGVSQSPRYKVAKRGQDVALRCDPISGHVSLFWYQQALGQGPEFLTYFQNEAQLDKSGLPSDRFFAERPEGSVSTLKIQRTQQEDSAVYLCASSLTRVSGSYNEQFFGPGTRLTVL.

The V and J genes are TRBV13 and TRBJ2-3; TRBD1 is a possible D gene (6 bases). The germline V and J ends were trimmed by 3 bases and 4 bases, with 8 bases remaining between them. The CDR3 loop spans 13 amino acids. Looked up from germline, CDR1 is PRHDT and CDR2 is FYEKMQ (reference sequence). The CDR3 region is CASSFPGADTQYF. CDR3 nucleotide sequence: TGTGCCAGCAGCTTCCCAGGGGCAGATACGCAGTATTTT.

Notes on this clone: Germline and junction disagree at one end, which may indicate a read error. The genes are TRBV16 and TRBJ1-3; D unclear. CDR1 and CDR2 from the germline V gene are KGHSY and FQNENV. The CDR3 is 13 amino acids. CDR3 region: CASSQSRGSTIYF. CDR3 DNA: TGTGCCAGCAGCCAATCACGCGGAAGCACCATATATTTT.

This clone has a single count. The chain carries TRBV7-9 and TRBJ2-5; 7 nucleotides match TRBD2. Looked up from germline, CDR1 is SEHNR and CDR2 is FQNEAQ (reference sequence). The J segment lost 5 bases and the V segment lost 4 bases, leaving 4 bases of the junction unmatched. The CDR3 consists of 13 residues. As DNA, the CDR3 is TGTGCCAGCAGCTCCCCAGCGGGGGAGACCCAGTACTTC. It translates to CASSSPAGETQYF.

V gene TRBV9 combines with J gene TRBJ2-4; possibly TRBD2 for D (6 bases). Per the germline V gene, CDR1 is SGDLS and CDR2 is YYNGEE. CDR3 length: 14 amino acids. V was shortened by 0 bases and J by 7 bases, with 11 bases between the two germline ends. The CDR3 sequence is CASSVGGGTNIQYF. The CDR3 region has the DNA TGTGCCAGCAGCGTAGGTGGAGGGACCAACATTCAGTACTTC.

CDR3 residues: CAISEGPATNEKLFF. CDR3 nucleotide sequence: TGTGCCATCAGTGAGGGTCCAGCAACTAATGAAAAACTGTTTTTT. The chain joins TRBV10-3 to TRBJ1-4; unclear D gene. The CDR3 spans 15 residues. Between the trimmed V and J ends, which lost 2 bases and 0 bases, there was a span of 7 bases. Germline loops: CDR1 ENHRY, CDR2 SYGVKD.

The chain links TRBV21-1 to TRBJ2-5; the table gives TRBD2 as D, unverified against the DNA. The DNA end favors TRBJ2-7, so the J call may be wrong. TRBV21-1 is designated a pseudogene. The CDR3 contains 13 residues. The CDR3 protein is CASSKAAGPEQYF. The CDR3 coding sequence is TGTGCCAGCAGCAAAGCGGCGGGTCCCGAGCAGTACTTC.

The CDR3 region has the DNA TGCGCCAGCAGCAGGGGTCGGAACTACGAGCAGTACTTC. Its translation is CASSRGRNYEQYF. This chain uses TRBV5-1 with TRBJ2-7; perhaps TRBD1 as D (5 bases). This CDR3 contains 13 residues. Germline lookup yields CDR1 SGHRS and CDR2 YFSETQ. V was trimmed by 4 bases and J by 3 bases, leaving 11 bases between them.

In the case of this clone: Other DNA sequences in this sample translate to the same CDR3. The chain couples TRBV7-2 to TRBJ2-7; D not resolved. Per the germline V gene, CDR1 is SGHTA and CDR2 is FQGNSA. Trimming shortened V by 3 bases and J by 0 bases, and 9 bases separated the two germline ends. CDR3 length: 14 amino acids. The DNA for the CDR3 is TGTGCCAGCAGCTTGTCGCGGAGCTCCTACGAGCAGTACTTC. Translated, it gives CASSLSRSSYEQYF. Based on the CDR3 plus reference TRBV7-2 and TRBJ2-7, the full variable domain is GAGVSQSPSNKVTEKGKDVELRCDPISGHTALYWYRQSLGQGLEFLIYFQGNSAPDKSGLPSDRFSAERTGGSVSTLTIQRTQQEDSAVYLCASSLSRSSYEQYFGPGTRLTVT.

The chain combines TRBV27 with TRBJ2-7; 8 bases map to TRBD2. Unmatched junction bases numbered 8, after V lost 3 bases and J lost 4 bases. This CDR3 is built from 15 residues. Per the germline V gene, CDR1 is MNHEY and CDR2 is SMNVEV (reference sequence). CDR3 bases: TGTGCCAGCAGTTTCTCCCTGGCGGGGGGTTACGAGCAGTACTTC. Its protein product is CASSFSLAGGYEQYF.

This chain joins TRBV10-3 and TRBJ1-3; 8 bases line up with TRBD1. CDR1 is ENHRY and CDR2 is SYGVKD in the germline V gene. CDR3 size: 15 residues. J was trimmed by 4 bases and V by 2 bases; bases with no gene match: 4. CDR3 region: CAISELRTGGNTIYF. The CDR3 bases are TGTGCCATCAGTGAGCTCCGGACAGGGGGAAACACCATATATTTT.

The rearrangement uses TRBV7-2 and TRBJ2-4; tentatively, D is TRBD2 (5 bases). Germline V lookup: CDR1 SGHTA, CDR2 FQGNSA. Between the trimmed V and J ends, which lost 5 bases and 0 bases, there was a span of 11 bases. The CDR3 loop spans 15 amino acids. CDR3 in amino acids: CASSRMGAAKNIQYF. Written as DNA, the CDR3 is TGTGCCAGCAGCCGTATGGGAGCAGCCAAAAACATTCAGTACTTC.

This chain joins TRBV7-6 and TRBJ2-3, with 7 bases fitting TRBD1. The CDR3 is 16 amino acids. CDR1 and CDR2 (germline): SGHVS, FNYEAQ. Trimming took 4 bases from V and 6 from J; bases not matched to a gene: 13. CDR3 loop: CASSYRTGPRGDTQYF. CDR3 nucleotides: TGTGCCAGCAGCTACAGGACAGGACCTCGCGGCGATACGCAGTATTTT.

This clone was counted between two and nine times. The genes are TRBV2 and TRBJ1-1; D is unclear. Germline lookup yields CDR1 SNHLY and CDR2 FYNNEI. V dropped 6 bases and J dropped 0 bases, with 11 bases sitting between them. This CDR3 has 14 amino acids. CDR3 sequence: CASSGNQVNTEAFF. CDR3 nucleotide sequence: TGTGCCAGCAGCGGAAATCAGGTGAACACTGAAGCTTTCTTT. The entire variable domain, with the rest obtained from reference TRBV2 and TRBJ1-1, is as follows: EPEVTQTPSHQVTQMGQEVILRCVPISNHLYFYWYRQILGQKVEFLVSFYNNEISEKSEIFDDQFSVERPDGSNFTLKIRSTKLEDSAMYFCASSGNQVNTEAFFGQGTRLTVV.

In DNA, the CDR3 is TGTGCCAGCAGCTTATATCCAGCGGAGGAAAAACTGTTTTTT. Protein sequence: CASSLYPAEEKLFF. The chain is built from TRBV11-2 and TRBJ1-4, with D unresolved. Germline loops: CDR1 SGHAT, CDR2 FQNNGV. The length of the CDR3 is 14 residues. Trimming cost V 2 bases and J 8 bases, with 12 bases left between them.

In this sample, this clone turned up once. CDR3 in amino acids: CASSLGLRGGTDTQYF. The CDR3 DNA reads TGTGCCAGCAGCTTGGGTTTGCGGGGGGGAACAGATACGCAGTATTTT. V and J are TRBV7-9 and TRBJ2-3, with TRBD2 matching 9 bases. This CDR3 has 16 amino acids. The V and J ends lost 3 bases and 3 bases, in that order; junction bases with no gene match: 7. The germline V gene has CDR1 SEHNR and CDR2 FQNEAQ (reference sequence).

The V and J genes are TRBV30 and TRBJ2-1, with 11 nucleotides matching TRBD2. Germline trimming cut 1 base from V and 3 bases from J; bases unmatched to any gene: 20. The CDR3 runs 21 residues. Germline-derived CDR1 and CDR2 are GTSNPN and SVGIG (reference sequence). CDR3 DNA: TGTGCCTGGAGTGCCGTACCGGGACTAGCGGAAGCGGACTTATACTACAATGAGCAGTTCTTC. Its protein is CAWSAVPGLAEADLYYNEQFF.

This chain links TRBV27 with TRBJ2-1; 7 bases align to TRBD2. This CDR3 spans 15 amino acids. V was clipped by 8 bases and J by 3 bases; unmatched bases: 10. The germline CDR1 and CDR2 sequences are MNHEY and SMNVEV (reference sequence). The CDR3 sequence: CASATVAGFYNEQFF. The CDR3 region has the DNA TGTGCCAGCGCTACGGTAGCGGGCTTCTACAATGAGCAGTTCTTC.